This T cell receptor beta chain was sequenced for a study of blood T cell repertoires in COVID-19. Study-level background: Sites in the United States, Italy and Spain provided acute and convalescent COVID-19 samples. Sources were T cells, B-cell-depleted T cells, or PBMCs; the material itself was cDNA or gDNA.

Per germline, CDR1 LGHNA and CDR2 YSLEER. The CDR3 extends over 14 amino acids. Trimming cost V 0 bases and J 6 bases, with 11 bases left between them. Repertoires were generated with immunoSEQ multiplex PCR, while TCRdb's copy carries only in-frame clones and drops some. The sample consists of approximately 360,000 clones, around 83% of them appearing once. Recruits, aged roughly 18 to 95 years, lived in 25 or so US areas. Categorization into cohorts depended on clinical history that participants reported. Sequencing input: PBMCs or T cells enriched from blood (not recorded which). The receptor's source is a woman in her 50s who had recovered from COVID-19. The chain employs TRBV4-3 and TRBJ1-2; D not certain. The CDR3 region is CASSQDFQVDGYTF. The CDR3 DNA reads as TGCGCCAGCAGCCAAGATTTCCAGGTAGATGGCTACACCTTC.